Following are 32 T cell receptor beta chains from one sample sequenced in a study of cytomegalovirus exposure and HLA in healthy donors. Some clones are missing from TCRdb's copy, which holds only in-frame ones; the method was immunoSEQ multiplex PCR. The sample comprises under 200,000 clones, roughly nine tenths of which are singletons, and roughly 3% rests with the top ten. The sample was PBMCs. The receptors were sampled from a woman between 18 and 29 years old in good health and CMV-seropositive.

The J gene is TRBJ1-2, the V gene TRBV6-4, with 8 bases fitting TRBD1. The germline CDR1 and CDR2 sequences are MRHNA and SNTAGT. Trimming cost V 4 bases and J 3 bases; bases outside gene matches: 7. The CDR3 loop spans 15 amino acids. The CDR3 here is CASSATDRGYYGYTF. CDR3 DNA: TGTGCCAGCAGTGCCACTGACAGGGGATACTATGGCTACACCTTC.

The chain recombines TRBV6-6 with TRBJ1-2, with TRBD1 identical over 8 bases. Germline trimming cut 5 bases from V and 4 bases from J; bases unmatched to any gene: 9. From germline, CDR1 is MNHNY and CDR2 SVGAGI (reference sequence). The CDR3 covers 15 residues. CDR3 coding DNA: TGTGCCAGCAGTCCTACTCGCACAGGGGGCTATGGCTACACCTTC. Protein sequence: CASSPTRTGGYGYTF.

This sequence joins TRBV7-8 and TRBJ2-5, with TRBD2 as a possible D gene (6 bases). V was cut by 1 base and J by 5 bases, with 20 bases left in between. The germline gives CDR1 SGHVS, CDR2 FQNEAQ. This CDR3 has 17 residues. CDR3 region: CASSLVITGSGGETQYF. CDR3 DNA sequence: TGTGCCAGCAGCTTAGTGATCACGGGGTCCGGAGGGGAGACCCAGTACTTC.

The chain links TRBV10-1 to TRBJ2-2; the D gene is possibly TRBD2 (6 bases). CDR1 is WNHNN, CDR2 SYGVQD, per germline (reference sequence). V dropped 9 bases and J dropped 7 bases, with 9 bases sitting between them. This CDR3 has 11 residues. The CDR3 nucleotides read TGCGCCAGTAGCGGAGGCGGGGAGCTGTTTTTT. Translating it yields CASSGGGELFF.

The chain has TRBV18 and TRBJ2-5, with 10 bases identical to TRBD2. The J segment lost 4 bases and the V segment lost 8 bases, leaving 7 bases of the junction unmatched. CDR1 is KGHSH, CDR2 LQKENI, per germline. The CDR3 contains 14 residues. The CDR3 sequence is CASALAGASETQYF. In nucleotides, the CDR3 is TGTGCCAGCGCCCTAGCGGGGGCCTCAGAGACCCAGTACTTC.

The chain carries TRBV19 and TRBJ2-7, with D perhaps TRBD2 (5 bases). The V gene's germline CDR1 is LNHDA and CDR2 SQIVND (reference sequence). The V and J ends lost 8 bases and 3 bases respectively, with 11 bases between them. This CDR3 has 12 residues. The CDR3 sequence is CASGRGDYEQYF. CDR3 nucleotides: TGTGCCAGTGGGAGAGGAGACTACGAGCAGTACTTC.

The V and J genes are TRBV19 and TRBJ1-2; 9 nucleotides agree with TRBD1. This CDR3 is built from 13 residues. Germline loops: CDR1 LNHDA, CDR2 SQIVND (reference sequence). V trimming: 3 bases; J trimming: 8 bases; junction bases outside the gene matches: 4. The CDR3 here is CASSIRTGAGYTF. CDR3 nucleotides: TGTGCCAGTAGTATCCGGACAGGGGCGGGCTACACCTTC.

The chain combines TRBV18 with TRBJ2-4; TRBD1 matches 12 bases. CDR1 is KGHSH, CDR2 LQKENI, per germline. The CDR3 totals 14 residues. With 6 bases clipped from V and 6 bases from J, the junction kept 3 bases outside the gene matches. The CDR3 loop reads CASSGTGGANIQYF. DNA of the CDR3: TGTGCCAGCTCCGGGACAGGGGGCGCAAACATTCAGTACTTC.

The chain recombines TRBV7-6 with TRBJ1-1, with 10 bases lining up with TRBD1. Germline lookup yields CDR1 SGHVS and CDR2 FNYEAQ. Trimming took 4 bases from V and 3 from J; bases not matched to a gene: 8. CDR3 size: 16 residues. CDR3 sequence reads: CASSYRTGTGDTEAFF. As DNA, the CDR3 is TGTGCCAGCAGCTATCGAACCGGGACAGGGGACACTGAAGCTTTCTTT.

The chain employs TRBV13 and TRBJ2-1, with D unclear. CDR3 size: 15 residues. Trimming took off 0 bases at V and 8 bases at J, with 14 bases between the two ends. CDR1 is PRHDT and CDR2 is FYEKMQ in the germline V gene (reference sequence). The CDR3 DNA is TGTGCCAGCAGCTTAGGGGATCAGGAAGGCGATGAGCAGTTCTTC. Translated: CASSLGDQEGDEQFF.

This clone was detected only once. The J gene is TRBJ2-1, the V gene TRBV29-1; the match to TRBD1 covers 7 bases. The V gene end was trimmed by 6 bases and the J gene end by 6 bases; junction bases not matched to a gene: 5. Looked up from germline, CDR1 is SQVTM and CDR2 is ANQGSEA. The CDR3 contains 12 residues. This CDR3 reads CSVNYRGNEQFF. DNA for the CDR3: TGCAGCGTCAACTACAGGGGCAATGAGCAGTTCTTC.

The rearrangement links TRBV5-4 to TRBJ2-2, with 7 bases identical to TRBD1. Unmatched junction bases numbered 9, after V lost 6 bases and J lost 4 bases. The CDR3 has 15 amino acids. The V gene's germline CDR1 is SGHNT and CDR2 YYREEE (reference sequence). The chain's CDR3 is CASTLGGEVTGELFF. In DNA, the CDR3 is TGTGCCAGCACCCTAGGGGGCGAGGTCACCGGGGAGCTGTTTTTT. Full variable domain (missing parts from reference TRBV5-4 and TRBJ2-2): ETGVTQSPTHLIKTRGQQVTLRCSSQSGHNTVSWYQQALGQGPQFIFQYYREEENGRGNFPPRFSGLQFPNYSSELNVNALELDDSALYLCASTLGGEVTGELFFGEGSRLTVL.

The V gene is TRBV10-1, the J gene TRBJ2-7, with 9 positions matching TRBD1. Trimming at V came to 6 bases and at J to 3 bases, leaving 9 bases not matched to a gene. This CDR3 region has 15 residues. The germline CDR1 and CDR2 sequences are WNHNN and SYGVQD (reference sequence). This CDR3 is CASRVRDRECYEQYF. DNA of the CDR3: TGCGCCAGCAGGGTCCGGGACAGGGAATGCTACGAGCAGTACTTC.

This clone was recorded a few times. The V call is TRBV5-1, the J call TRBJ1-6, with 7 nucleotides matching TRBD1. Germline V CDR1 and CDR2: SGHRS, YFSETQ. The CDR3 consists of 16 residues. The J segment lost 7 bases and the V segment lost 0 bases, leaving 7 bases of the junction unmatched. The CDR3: CASSLDGQVRNSPLHF. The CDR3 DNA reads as TGCGCCAGCAGCTTGGACGGACAGGTCAGGAATTCACCCCTCCACTTT.

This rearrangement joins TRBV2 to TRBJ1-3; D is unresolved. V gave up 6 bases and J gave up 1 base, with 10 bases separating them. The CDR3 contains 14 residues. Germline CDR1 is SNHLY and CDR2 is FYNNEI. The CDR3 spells CASRPTRSGNTIYF. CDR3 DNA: TGTGCCAGCAGGCCGACAAGATCTGGAAACACCATATATTTT.

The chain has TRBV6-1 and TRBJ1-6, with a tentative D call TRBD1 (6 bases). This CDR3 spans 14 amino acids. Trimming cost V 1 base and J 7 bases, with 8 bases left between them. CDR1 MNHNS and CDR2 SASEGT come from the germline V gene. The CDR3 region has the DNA TGTGCCAGCAGTGAAGAGGGGGACAATTCACCCCTCCACTTT. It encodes CASSEEGDNSPLHF.

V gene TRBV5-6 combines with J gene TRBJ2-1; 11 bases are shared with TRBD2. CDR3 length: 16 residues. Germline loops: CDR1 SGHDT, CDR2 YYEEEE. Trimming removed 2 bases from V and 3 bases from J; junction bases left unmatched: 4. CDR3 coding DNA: TGTGCCAGCAGCTTTAGGACTAGCGGGTACTACAATGAGCAGTTCTTC. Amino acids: CASSFRTSGYYNEQFF.

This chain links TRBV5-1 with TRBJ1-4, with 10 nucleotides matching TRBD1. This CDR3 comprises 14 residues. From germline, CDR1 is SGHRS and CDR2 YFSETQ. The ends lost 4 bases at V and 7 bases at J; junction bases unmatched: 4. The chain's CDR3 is CASSRGTGAEKLFF. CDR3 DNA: TGCGCCAGCAGCCGCGGGACAGGGGCTGAAAAACTGTTTTTT.

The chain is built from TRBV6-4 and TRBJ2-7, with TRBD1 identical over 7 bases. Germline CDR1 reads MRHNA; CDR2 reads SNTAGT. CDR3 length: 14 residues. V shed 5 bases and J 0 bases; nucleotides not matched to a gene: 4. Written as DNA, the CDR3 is TGTGCCAGCAGTCCAGGGGGAAGCTCCTACGAGCAGTACTTC. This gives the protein CASSPGGSSYEQYF.

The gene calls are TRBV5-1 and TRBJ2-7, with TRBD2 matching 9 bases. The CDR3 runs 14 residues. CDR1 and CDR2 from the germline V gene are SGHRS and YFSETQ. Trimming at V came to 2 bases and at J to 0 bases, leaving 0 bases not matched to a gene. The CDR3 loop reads CASSFSGSSYEQYF. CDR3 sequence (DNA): TGCGCCAGCAGCTTTAGCGGGAGCTCCTACGAGCAGTACTTC.

Here the CDR3 DNA reads TGTGCCAGCAGTCCTATGGGACAGGGAAGGTACCAGCAGTACTTC. Translated, it gives CASSPMGQGRYQQYF. The V and J genes are TRBV27 and TRBJ2-7; 9 nucleotides line up with TRBD1. The V gene end was trimmed by 5 bases and the J gene end by 8 bases; junction bases not matched to a gene: 13. The CDR3 is 15 residues long. Germline V gives CDR1 MNHEY, CDR2 SMNVEV (reference sequence).

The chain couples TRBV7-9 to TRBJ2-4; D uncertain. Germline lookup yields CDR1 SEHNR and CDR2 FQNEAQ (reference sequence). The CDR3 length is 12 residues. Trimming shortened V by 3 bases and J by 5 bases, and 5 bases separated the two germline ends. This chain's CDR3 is CASSFPENIQYF. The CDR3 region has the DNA TGTGCCAGCAGCTTTCCGGAAAACATTCAGTACTTC.

The CDR3 here is CASSYSISGGRNEQFF. CDR3 DNA: TGTGCCAGCAGTTACTCGATTAGCGGGGGGAGGAATGAGCAGTTCTTC. V is TRBV6-5 and J is TRBJ2-1; 10 bases are shared with TRBD2. Germline CDR1 MNHEY, CDR2 SVGAGI. This CDR3 spans 16 amino acids. V lost 0 bases and J lost 7; bases outside the gene matches: 6.

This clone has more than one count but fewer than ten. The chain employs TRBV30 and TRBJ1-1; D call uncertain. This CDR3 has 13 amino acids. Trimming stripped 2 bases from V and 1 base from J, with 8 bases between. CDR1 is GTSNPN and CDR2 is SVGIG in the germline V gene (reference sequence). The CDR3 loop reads CAWSTRGNTEAFF. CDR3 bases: TGTGCCTGGAGTACAAGAGGGAACACTGAAGCTTTCTTT.

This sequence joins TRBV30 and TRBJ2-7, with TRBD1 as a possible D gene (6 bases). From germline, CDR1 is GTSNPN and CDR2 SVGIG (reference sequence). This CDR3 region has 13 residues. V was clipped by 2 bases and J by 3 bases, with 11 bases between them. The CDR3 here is CAWSLGAGYEQYF. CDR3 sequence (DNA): TGTGCCTGGAGTCTGGGGGCCGGCTACGAGCAGTACTTC.

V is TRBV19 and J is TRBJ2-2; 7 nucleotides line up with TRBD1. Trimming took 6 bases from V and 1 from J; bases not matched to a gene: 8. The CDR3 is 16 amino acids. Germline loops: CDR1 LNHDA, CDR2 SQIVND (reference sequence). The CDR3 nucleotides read TGTGCCAGTAGCCCGGACAGGAGCCTGAACACCGGGGAGCTGTTTTTT. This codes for CASSPDRSLNTGELFF.

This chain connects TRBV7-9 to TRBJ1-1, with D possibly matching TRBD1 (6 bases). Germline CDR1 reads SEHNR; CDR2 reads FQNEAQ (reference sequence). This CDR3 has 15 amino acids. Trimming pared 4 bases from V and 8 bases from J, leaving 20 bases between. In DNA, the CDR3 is TGTGCCAGCAGCTCCTGGGGGCAGGGGAATGTGGAAGCTTTCTTT. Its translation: CASSSWGQGNVEAFF.

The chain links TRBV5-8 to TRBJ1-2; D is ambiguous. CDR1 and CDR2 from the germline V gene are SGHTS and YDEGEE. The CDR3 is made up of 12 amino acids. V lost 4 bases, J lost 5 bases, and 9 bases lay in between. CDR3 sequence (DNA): TGTGCCAGCAGCCTCGAGCGTTATGGCTACACCTTC. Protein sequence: CASSLERYGYTF. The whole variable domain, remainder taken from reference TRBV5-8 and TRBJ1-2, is EAGVTQSPTHLIKTRGQQATLRCSPISGHTSVYWYQQALGLGLQFLLWYDEGEERNRGNFPPRFSGRQFPNYSSELNVNALELEDSALYLCASSLERYGYTFGSGTRLTVV.

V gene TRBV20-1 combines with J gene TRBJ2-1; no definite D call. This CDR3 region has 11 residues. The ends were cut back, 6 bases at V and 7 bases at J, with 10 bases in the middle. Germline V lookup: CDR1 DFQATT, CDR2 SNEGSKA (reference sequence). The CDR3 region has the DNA TGCAGTGCCCTCCTACCTAATGAGCAGTTCTTC. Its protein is CSALLPNEQFF.

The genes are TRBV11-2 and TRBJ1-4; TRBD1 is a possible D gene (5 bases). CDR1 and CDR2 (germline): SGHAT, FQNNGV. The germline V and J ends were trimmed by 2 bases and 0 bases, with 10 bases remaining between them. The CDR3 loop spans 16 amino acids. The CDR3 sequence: CASSLFWGSTNEKLFF. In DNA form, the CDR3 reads TGTGCCAGCAGCTTATTTTGGGGCTCAACTAATGAAAAACTGTTTTTT.

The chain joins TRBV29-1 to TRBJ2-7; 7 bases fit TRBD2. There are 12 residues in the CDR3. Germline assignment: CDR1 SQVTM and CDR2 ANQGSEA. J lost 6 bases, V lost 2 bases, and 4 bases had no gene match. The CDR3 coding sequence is TGCAGCGTTGAATCGGGGGAGGGCGAGCAGTACTTC. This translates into CSVESGEGEQYF.

The CDR3 DNA is TGTGCCAGCTCACCACCGAACGGGAACACTGAAGCTTTCTTT. Residues: CASSPPNGNTEAFF. The V and J genes are TRBV18 and TRBJ1-1, with unresolved D. Germline values: CDR1 KGHSH, CDR2 LQKENI. V lost 0 bases to trimming and J lost 1 base, with 6 bases between them. The CDR3 has 14 amino acids.